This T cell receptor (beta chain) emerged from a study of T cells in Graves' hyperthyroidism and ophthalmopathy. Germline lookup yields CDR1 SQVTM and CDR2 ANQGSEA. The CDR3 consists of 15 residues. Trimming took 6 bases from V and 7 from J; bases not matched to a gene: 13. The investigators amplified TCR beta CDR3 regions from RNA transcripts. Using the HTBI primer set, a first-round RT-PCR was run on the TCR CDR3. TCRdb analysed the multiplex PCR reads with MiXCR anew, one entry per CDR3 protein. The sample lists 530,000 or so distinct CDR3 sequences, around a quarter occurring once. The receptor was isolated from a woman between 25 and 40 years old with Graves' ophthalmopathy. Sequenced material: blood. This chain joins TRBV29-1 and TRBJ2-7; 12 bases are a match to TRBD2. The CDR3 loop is CSVYDFGLAGIEQYF. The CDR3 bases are TGCAGCGTGTACGATTTTGGACTAGCGGGAATTGAGCAGTACTTC.